This T cell receptor beta chain was found in a study of molecular identifiers for immune sequencing clone quantification. In the study overall: In the replicates, RNA derived from roughly 20,000 or 100,000 naive CD8 cells was divided into five parts, and four were sequenced.

General study results and limits: Identical TCR molecules that share a barcode could lead to an underestimation of highly expanded clone sizes.

A single count supports this clonotype. Its specificity is unknown. A read error may explain this, as a much larger clone is one base away. TCRdb reprocessed the PCR reads via MiXCR and lists one record per CDR3 protein. The sample yields 85,000 to 100,000 distinct CDR3 sequences, approximately 22% seen once. This sequence originates from a human donor in good health. Some libraries in this study had Jurkat cell RNA spiked in. What was sequenced was naive CD8+ T cells from blood, with Jurkat cell RNA spiked in. Subset indicated: FACS-sorted CD8+CD4-CCR7+CD45RA+ naive T cells.

CDR3 in amino acids: CASSYGPGTGDYKQYF. The CDR3 nucleotides read TGTGCCAGCAGCTACGGTCCCGGGACAGGGGACTACAAGCAGTACTTC. The chain couples TRBV7-8 to TRBJ2-7, with TRBD1 matching 10 bases. In germline, CDR1 is SGHVS, CDR2 FQNEAQ. This CDR3 is 16 amino acids long.